The entry below gives a single T cell receptor (beta chain) sequence along with its context. Antigen unknown. Trimming removed 1 base from V and 5 bases from J, with 4 bases in between. This CDR3 comprises 11 residues. Germline CDR1 SGHKS, CDR2 YYEKEE (reference sequence). These data are taken from a study of OX40 agonist ivuxolimab in advanced cancers. Study-level background: Patients were treated with ivuxolimab, an agonistic anti-OX40 (CD134) antibody. Treatment received earlier with anti-PD-1, anti-PD-L1 or anti-CTLA-4 agents was allowed, and more than 30% had some. Study results and caveats: CD4+ T cells averaged fewer expanded clones than CD8+ T cells.

Only in-frame clones appear in the TCRdb table, and some are missing; sequencing was by immunoSEQ multiplex PCR. The sample shows around 64,000 clones, approximately 91% of them seen only once. The chain is built from TRBV5-5 and TRBJ2-7, with D uncertain. This clonotype was obtained from an adult with an advanced solid tumor such as melanoma, head and neck, liver or kidney cancer. Specimen: CD4+ or CD8+ T cells sorted from blood, collected in a trial of the OX40 agonist ivuxolimab. In nucleotides, the CDR3 is TGTGCCAGCAGCTTGTGGAACGAGCAGTACTTC. Amino acid sequence: CASSLWNEQYF.